One sample yielded the 12 T cell receptor beta chains listed below, sequenced in a study of blood T cell repertoires in COVID-19. Some clones are missing from TCRdb's copy, which holds only in-frame ones; the method was immunoSEQ multiplex PCR. The sample includes 200,000 or so clones, 86% of them seen just once. Sequenced: PBMCs or T cells enriched from blood (not recorded which). Receptor source: a middle-aged woman with acute COVID-19.

The V call is TRBV9, the J call TRBJ1-6; maybe TRBD1 (5 bases). Trimming pared 1 base from V and 5 bases from J, leaving 10 bases between. In germline, CDR1 is SGDLS, CDR2 YYNGEE. CDR3 size: 15 residues. The CDR3 DNA follows: TGTGCCAGCAGCGTAACAGGTTCGAATAATTCACCCCTCCACTTT. Its translation: CASSVTGSNNSPLHF.

This clone was recorded once. The chain links TRBV7-9 to TRBJ2-1, with 13 bases identical to TRBD2. CDR3 size: 15 residues. Losses at the gene ends were 4 bases for V and 8 bases for J; bases not matched to a gene: 5. CDR1 is SEHNR and CDR2 is FQNEAQ in the germline V gene (reference sequence). For the CDR3, the DNA is TGTGCCAGCAGCTCCACTAGCGGGGGGGCTCATGAGCAGTTCTTC. Its protein product is CASSSTSGGAHEQFF.

The rearrangement links TRBV2 to TRBJ1-2, with D perhaps TRBD1 (6 bases). The V and J ends lost 8 bases and 11 bases respectively, with 15 bases between them. The CDR3 loop spans 11 amino acids. The V gene's germline CDR1 is SNHLY and CDR2 FYNNEI. The CDR3 DNA is TGTGCCAGCGAGAGGGTTCAGGGGTACACCTTC. Translating it yields CASERVQGYTF. The variable domain in full, with the rest retrieved from reference TRBV2 and TRBJ1-2, is EPEVTQTPSHQVTQMGQEVILRCVPISNHLYFYWYRQILGQKVEFLVSFYNNEISEKSEIFDDQFSVERPDGSNFTLKIRSTKLEDSAMYFCASERVQGYTFGSGTRLTVV.

This chain joins TRBV12-2 and TRBJ1-1; the table assigns TRBD1, which was not confirmed against the DNA. TRBV12-2 is tagged as a pseudogene. This CDR3 region has 15 residues. CDR3: CASRPRYPRGLGAFF. In nucleotides, the CDR3 is TGTGCAAGTCGCCCCCGCTACCCGAGGGGGCTAGGGGCTTTCTTT.

V and J are TRBV3-1 (or the pseudogene TRBV3-2) and TRBJ1-3; D unclear. Trimming removed 0 bases from V and 0 bases from J, with 12 bases in between. CDR1 LGHDT and CDR2 YNNKEL come from the germline V gene (reference sequence). The CDR3 loop spans 17 amino acids. The CDR3 spells CASSQETELSSGNTIYF. CDR3 nucleotides: TGTGCCAGCAGCCAAGAAACAGAGTTATCCTCTGGAAACACCATATATTTT.

With respect to this clone: Different DNA sequences within this sample yield the same CDR3. The V call is TRBV5-1, the J call TRBJ2-5; 11 nucleotides align to TRBD2. This CDR3 region has 16 residues. Per the germline V gene, CDR1 is SGHRS and CDR2 is YFSETQ. V gave up 0 bases and J gave up 2 bases; unmatched junction bases: 3. The CDR3 DNA reads TGCGCCAGCAGCTTGGACGTAGCGGGGGGGCAAGAGACCCAGTACTTC. Residues: CASSLDVAGGQETQYF.

The rearrangement links TRBV6-1 to TRBJ2-3; 14 bases fit TRBD2. The germline V gene has CDR1 MNHNS and CDR2 SASEGT. This CDR3 has 16 residues. The V gene end was trimmed by 3 bases and the J gene end by 3 bases; junction bases not matched to a gene: 2. The CDR3, as DNA: TGTGCCAGCAGTGAGACTAGCGGGGGGGGAACAGATACGCAGTATTTT. It is translated as CASSETSGGGTDTQYF.

V usage is TRBV19 and J usage is TRBJ1-4; 11 bases are a match to TRBD1. This CDR3 is 13 amino acids long. Losses at the gene ends were 9 bases for V and 8 bases for J; bases not matched to a gene: 5. Germline loops: CDR1 LNHDA, CDR2 SQIVND (reference sequence). The CDR3 DNA sequence: TGTGCCAGCCGGGACAGGGGGGACGAAAAACTGTTTTTT. Translated: CASRDRGDEKLFF.

V and J are TRBV5-1 and TRBJ2-1; perhaps TRBD1 as D (6 bases). CDR3 length equals 13 residues. The germline V gene has CDR1 SGHRS and CDR2 YFSETQ. V dropped 3 bases and J dropped 5 bases, with 9 bases sitting between them. The CDR3 sequence: CASSSGQNNEQFF. The DNA for the CDR3 is TGCGCCAGCAGCTCTGGACAGAACAATGAGCAGTTCTTC. Combining the CDR3 with reference TRBV5-1 and TRBJ2-1 gives the whole variable domain KAGVTQTPRYLIKTRGQQVTLSCSPISGHRSVSWYQQTPGQGLQFLFEYFSETQRNKGNFPGRFSGRQFSNSRSEMNVSTLELGDSALYLCASSSGQNNEQFFGPGTRLTVL.

The chain has TRBV2 and TRBJ2-3; D perhaps matches TRBD2 (5 bases). The CDR3 length is 16 residues. V was cut by 6 bases and J by 7 bases, with 23 bases left in between. Germline lookup yields CDR1 SNHLY and CDR2 FYNNEI. Here the CDR3 DNA reads TGTGCCAGCAGAAGCCCCGACGCCATCCCGGGGAATACGCAGTATTTT. It yields the protein CASRSPDAIPGNTQYF.

The V gene is TRBV19, the J gene TRBJ1-1; TRBD1 is a possible D gene (5 bases). The CDR3 is 13 amino acids. V was pared by 2 bases and J by 7 bases, with 11 bases between. Germline lookup yields CDR1 LNHDA and CDR2 SQIVND (reference sequence). CDR3 nucleotide sequence: TGTGCCAGTAGTATATACGGGGGAGTTGAAGCTTTCTTT. Amino acids: CASSIYGGVEAFF. The variable domain in full, completed from reference TRBV19 and TRBJ1-1, reads DGGITQSPKYLFRKEGQNVTLSCEQNLNHDAMYWYRQDPGQGLRLIYYSQIVNDFQKGDIAEGYSVSREKKESFPLTVTSAQKNPTAFYLCASSIYGGVEAFFGQGTRLTVV.

This clone appeared once. V is TRBV7-2 and J is TRBJ2-1; 11 bases match TRBD2. Germline values: CDR1 SGHTA, CDR2 FQGNSA. With 3 bases clipped from V and 2 bases from J, the junction kept 3 bases outside the gene matches. This CDR3 has 16 residues. CDR3 region: CASSLKLAGAYNEQFF. CDR3 sequence (DNA): TGTGCCAGCAGCTTGAAACTAGCGGGGGCCTACAATGAGCAGTTCTTC.